This T cell receptor (beta chain) was obtained from a study of T cell responses to AZD1222 COVID-19 vaccine. Overall study results and limits: Sampling that yielded the repertoires occurred only after the peak T cell response.

This CDR3 spans 16 amino acids. V lost 3 bases and J lost 5, with 17 bases in between. Per the germline V gene, CDR1 is SGHNT and CDR2 is YYREEE (reference sequence). Measured with immunoSEQ multiplex PCR; TCRdb has only the in-frame clones, and not every one. Of around 78,000 clones listed, roughly 91% are singletons. In regard to this clone: Antigen unknown.

This receptor was identified in an adult in good health. This material consisted of peripheral blood, taken on day 0 of AZD1222 vaccination. The chain is built from TRBV5-4 and TRBJ1-4, with D possibly being TRBD1 (6 bases). CDR3 coding DNA: TGTGCCAGCAGCTCAAGACAACAGGGATCCAATGAAAAACTGTTTTTT. It codes for CASSSRQQGSNEKLFF.